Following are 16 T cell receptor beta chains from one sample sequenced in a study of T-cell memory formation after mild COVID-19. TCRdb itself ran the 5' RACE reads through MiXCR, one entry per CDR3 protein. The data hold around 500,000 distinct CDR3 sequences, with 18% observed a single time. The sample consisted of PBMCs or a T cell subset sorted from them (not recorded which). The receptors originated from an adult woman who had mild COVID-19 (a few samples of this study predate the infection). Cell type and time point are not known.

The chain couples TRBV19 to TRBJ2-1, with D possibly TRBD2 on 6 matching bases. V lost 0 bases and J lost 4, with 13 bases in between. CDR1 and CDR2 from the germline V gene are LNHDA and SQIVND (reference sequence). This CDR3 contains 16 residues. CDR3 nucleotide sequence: TGTGCCAGTAGTATAGATCGACTAGTGGTATACAATGAGCAGTTCTTC. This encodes CASSIDRLVVYNEQFF.

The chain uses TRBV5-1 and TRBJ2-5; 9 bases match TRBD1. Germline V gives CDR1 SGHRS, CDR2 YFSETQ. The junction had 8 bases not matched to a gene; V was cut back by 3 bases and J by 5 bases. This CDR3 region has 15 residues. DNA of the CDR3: TGCGCCAGCAGCTCCTCACAGGGGGCCGGGGAGACCCAGTACTTC. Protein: CASSSSQGAGETQYF.

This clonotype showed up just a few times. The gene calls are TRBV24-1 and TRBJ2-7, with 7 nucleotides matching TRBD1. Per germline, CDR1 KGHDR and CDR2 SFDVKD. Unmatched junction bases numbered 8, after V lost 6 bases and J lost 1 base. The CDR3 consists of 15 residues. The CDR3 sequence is CATSRGSGQSYEQYF. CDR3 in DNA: TGTGCCACCAGTCGCGGATCGGGACAGTCCTACGAGCAGTACTTC.

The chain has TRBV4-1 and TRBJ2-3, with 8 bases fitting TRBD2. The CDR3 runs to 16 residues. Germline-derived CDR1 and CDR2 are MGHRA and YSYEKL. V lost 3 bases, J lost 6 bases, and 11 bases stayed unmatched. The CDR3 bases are TGCGCCAGCAGCCAGACCTTAGCGGGGTGGCGGGATACGCAGTATTTT. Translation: CASSQTLAGWRDTQYF.

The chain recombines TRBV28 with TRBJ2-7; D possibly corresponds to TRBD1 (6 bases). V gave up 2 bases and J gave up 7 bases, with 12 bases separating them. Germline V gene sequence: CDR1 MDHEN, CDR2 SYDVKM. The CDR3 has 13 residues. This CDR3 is CASSLRQVGEQYF. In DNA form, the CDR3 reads TGTGCCAGCAGTTTAAGACAGGTGGGAGAGCAGTACTTC.

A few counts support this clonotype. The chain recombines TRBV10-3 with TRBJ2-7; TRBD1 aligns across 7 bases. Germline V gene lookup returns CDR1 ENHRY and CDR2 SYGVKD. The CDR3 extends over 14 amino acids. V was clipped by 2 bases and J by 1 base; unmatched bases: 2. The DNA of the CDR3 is TGTGCCATCAGTGAGAACAGGGGATCCTACGAGCAGTACTTC. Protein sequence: CAISENRGSYEQYF.

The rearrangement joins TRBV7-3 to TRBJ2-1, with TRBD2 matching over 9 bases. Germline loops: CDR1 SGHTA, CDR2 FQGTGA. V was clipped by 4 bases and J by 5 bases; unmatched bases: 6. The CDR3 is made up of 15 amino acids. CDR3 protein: CASSSVAGEDNEQFF. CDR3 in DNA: TGTGCCAGCAGCTCTGTAGCGGGAGAGGACAATGAGCAGTTCTTC.

In nucleotides, the CDR3 is TGTGCCAGCAGCGTCTTAGAAGGCTACGAGCAGTACTTC. Translating gives CASSVLEGYEQYF. The J gene is TRBJ2-7, the V gene TRBV6-5; D uncertain. Germline V gene data show CDR1 as MNHEY and CDR2 as SVGAGI. Trimming removed 6 bases from V and 3 bases from J, with 12 bases in between. The CDR3 totals 13 residues.

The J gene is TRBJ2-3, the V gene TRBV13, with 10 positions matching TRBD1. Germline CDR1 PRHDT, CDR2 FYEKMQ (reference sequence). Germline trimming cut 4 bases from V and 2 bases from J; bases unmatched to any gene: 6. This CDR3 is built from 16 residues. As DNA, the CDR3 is TGTGCCAGCAGCTACCAAGGGACAGGGGCCACAGATACGCAGTATTTT. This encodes CASSYQGTGATDTQYF.

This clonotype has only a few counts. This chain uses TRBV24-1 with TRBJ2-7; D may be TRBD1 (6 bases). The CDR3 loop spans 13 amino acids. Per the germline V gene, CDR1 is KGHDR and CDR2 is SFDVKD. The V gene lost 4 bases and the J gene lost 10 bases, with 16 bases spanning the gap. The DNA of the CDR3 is TGTGCCACCAGTGAAACCGGACAGACGGGACAGTACTTC. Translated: CATSETGQTGQYF.

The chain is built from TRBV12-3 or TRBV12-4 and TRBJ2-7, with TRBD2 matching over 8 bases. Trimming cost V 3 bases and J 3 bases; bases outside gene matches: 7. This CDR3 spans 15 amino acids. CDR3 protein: CASSLGSGRIYEQYF. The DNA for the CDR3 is TGTGCCAGCAGTTTGGGAAGCGGGAGAATCTACGAGCAGTACTTC.

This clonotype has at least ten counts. CDR3 amino acids: CASGNREAWGYTF. Here the CDR3 DNA reads TGTGCCAGCGGGAACAGGGAGGCGTGGGGCTACACCTTC. This chain joins TRBV12-3 or TRBV12-4 and TRBJ1-2, with a weak D call TRBD1 (6 bases). Trimming stripped 8 bases from V and 8 bases from J, with 18 bases between. The CDR3 has 13 residues.

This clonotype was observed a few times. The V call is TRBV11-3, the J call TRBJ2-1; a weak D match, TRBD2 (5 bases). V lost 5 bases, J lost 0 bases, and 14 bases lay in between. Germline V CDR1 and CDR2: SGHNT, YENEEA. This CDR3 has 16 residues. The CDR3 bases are TGTGCCAGCAGCACCAACCGGGATCCCTCCTACAATGAGCAGTTCTTC. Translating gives CASSTNRDPSYNEQFF. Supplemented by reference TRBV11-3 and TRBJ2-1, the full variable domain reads EAGVVQSPRYKIIEKKQPVAFWCNPISGHNTLYWYLQNLGQGPELLIRYENEEAVDDSQLPKDRFSAERLKGVDSTLKIQPAELGDSAVYLCASSTNRDPSYNEQFFGPGTRLTVL.

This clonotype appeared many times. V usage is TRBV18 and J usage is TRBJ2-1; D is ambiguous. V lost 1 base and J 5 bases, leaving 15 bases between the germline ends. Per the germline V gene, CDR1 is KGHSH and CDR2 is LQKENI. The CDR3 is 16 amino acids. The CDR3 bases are TGTGCCAGCTCACCACGGCCGACGGTGAGCGACAATGAGCAGTTCTTC. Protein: CASSPRPTVSDNEQFF.

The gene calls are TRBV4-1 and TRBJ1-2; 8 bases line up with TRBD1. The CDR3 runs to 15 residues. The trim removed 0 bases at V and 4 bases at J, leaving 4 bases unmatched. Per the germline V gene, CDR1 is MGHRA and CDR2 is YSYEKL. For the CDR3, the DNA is TGCGCCAGCAGCCAAGAGGCAGGGGGCAGCTATGGCTACACCTTC. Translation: CASSQEAGGSYGYTF.

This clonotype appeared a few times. The CDR3 DNA follows: TGTGCCATCTCGCTAGCCAGCACAGATACGCAGTATTTT. It specifies CAISLASTDTQYF. The J gene is TRBJ2-3, the V gene TRBV10-3; D perhaps matches TRBD2 (5 bases). Trimming stripped 8 bases from V and 0 bases from J, with 9 bases between. Per the germline V gene, CDR1 is ENHRY and CDR2 is SYGVKD. The CDR3 length is 13 residues.